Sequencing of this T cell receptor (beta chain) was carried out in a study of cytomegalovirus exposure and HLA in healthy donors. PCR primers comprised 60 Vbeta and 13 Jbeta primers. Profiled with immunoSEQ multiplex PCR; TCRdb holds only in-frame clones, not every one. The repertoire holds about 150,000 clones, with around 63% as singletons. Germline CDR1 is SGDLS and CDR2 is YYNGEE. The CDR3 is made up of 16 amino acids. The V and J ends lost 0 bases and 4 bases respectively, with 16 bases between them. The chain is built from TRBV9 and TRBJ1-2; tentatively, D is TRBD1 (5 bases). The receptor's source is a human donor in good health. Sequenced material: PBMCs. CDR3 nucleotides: TGTGCCAGCAGCGTAGAGTCCCAGGGCCAGGGCTATGGCTACACCTTC. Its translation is CASSVESQGQGYGYTF.